Detailed here is one TCR beta chain. Using immunoSEQ multiplex PCR, the repertoire was profiled, and TCRdb retains in-frame clones only, with some absent. This sample yields some 78,000 clones, of which more than 75% are seen a single time; about 0.45% belongs to the top ten. This entry belongs to a study of OX40 agonist ivuxolimab in advanced cancers. V lost 1 base and J 10 bases, leaving 17 bases between the germline ends. The CDR3 consists of 14 residues. The germline V gene encodes CDR1 SGHRS and CDR2 YFSETQ. The chain uses TRBV5-1 and TRBJ1-1; possible D gene TRBD1, 5 bases. Sequencing was performed on CD4+ or CD8+ T cells sorted from blood, taken in a trial of the OX40 agonist ivuxolimab. This TCR was sampled from an adult with an advanced solid tumor such as melanoma, head and neck, liver or kidney cancer. The CDR3 sequence is CASSLFRDAFLAFF. The CDR3 DNA sequence: TGCGCCAGCAGCTTGTTTAGGGACGCATTTTTAGCTTTCTTT.